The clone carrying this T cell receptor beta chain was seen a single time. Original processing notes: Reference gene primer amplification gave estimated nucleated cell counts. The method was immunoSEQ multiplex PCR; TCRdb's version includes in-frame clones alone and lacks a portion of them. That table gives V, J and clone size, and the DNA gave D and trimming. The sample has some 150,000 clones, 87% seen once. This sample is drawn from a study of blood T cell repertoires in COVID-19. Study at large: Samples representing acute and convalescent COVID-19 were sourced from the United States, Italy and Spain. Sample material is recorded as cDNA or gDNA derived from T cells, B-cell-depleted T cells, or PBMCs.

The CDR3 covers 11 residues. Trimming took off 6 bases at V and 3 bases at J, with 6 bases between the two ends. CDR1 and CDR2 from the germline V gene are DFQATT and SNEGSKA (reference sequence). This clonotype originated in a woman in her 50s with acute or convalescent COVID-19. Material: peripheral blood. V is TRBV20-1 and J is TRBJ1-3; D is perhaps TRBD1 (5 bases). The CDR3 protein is CSAGGGNTIYF. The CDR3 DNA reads TGCAGTGCGGGGGGTGGAAACACCATATATTTT.